These T cell receptor beta chains were read from a single sample in a study of blood T cell repertoires in COVID-19. Profiled with immunoSEQ multiplex PCR; TCRdb holds only in-frame clones, not every one. The sample shows around 60,000 clones, over 75% of them seen only once. Sequencing was performed on peripheral blood. Source of these receptors: an elderly woman with active COVID-19. Each CDR3 is given with its conserved first and last residue. D genes are given only for firm matches. Part of the rows lack a size; the others show once, few, many or a class for expanded clones.

size: .
V: TRBV10-2
J: TRBJ2-4
D: TRBD1
CDR3: CASRTGAGSNIQYF
DNA: TGCGCCAGCAGGACAGGGGCCGGGTCAAACATTCAGTACTTC

size: .
V: TRBV7-6
J: TRBJ2-5
D: TRBD2
CDR3: CASSFLLGTSGPPGQRETQYF
DNA: TGTGCCAGCAGCTTTCTGCTCGGGACTAGCGGGCCCCCGGGTCAACGAGAGACCCAGTACTTC

size: .
V: TRBV18
J: TRBJ2-7
D: TRBD2
CDR3: CASSPPGGRAAEQYF
DNA: TGTGCCAGCTCACCACCAGGCGGGAGGGCGGCCGAGCAGTACTTC

size: .
V: TRBV6-5
J: TRBJ2-4
D: .
CDR3: CASGRDAAKNIQYF
DNA: TGTGCCAGCGGACGGGATGCGGCCAAAAACATTCAGTACTTC

size: .
V: TRBV5-4
J: TRBJ2-1
D: TRBD2
CDR3: CASSLGGGRTNEQFF
DNA: TGTGCCAGCAGCTTGGGGGGCGGGAGGACGAATGAGCAGTTCTTC

size: .
V: TRBV19
J: TRBJ2-1
D: .
CDR3: CASSMYGRRGSWFYNEQFF
DNA: TGTGCCAGTAGTATGTATGGGCGTCGGGGGAGTTGGTTCTACAATGAGCAGTTCTTC

size: .
V: TRBV2
J: TRBJ2-3
D: TRBD2
CDR3: CASWPSGPGDTQYF
DNA: TGTGCCAGCTGGCCTAGCGGCCCAGGAGATACGCAGTATTTT

size: .
V: TRBV27
J: TRBJ2-1
D: TRBD2
CDR3: CASRVAGGDYNEQFF
DNA: TGTGCCAGCAGGGTAGCGGGTGGAGACTACAATGAGCAGTTCTTC

size: .
V: TRBV15
J: TRBJ2-1
D: TRBD2
CDR3: CATSRDTPISGGYNEQFF
DNA: TGTGCCACCAGCAGAGATACCCCTATCAGCGGGGGGTACAATGAGCAGTTCTTC

size: .
V: TRBV28
J: TRBJ2-5
D: .
CDR3: CASSPPGLRPKTQYF
DNA: TGTGCCAGCAGTCCTCCCGGGTTGAGGCCGAAGACCCAGTACTTC

size: .
V: TRBV6-5
J: TRBJ1-4
D: TRBD1
CDR3: CASIGTAVVEKLFF
DNA: TGTGCCAGCATCGGGACAGCAGTAGTTGAAAAACTGTTTTTT

size: .
V: TRBV24-1
J: TRBJ2-2
D: .
CDR3: CATGQAGTGELFF
DNA: TGTGCCACCGGCCAGGCGGGCACCGGGGAGCTGTTTTTT

size: .
V: TRBV28
J: TRBJ1-5
D: .
CDR3: CASSFRSGGSNQPQHF
DNA: TGTGCCAGCAGTTTCCGATCTGGCGGGAGCAATCAGCCCCAGCATTTT

size: once
V: TRBV12-5
J: TRBJ1-5
D: .
CDR3: CASGSGGQPQHF
DNA: TGTGCTAGTGGCTCGGGTGGTCAGCCCCAGCATTTT

size: .
V: TRBV2
J: TRBJ2-1
D: TRBD2
CDR3: CASSAQTSGYNEQFF
DNA: TGTGCCAGCAGTGCCCAGACTAGCGGATACAATGAGCAGTTCTTC

size: .
V: TRBV5-4
J: TRBJ2-1
D: TRBD2
CDR3: CASSRTSDSYNEQFF
DNA: TGTGCCAGCAGCCGAACTAGCGACTCCTACAATGAGCAGTTCTTC

size: .
V: TRBV6-5
J: TRBJ2-5
D: .
CDR3: CASSQVTAPETQYF
DNA: TGTGCCAGCAGCCAGGTCACGGCACCGGAGACCCAGTACTTC